This T cell receptor (beta chain) was recovered during a study of shared clonotypes between healthy human individuals. The data were produced by immunoSEQ multiplex PCR, yet TCRdb's version contains in-frame clones alone and is incomplete. The top ten hold around 0.45% of the sample, which has about 1.5 million clones, 95% to 99% seen once. A word on this clone: The antigen is unknown.

Overall study results and limits: Rarefaction revealed incomplete sorted-subset sequencing despite large depth. It was observed that 5% to 6.5% of naive CD4 clonotypes were shared across four donors. Naive subsets, compared against memory subsets, generally had larger estimated richness values.

The CDR3 contains 16 residues. The V end lost 2 bases, the J end lost 5 bases, and 18 bases lay between the germline ends. Germline lookup yields CDR1 MGHDK and CDR2 SYGVNS. The sequence was collected from a man aged 25-40 years in good health. The sample consisted of naive CD4+ T cells sorted from blood. Subset described: CD45RA+ positively selected. The rearrangement uses TRBV25-1 and TRBJ1-2; D call uncertain. The CDR3 DNA reads TGTGCCAGCAGTGAACTCCTCCGGGTGGATACGTATGGCTACACCTTC. This gives the protein CASSELLRVDTYGYTF.